This T cell receptor beta chain was identified during a study of cytomegalovirus exposure and HLA in healthy donors. Study-level findings and limits: As a later analysis showed, several of the most significant clusters appeared to be linked to common viral pathogens. Immune exposure information available was restricted to CMV serostatus.

CDR3 length equals 14 residues. V dropped 4 bases and J dropped 5 bases, with 14 bases sitting between them. Germline assignment: CDR1 LNHDA and CDR2 SQIVND (reference sequence). Regarding this clone: No antigen is known for it.

A multiplex PCR was run with 60 Vbeta primers and 13 Jbeta primers. Method: immunoSEQ multiplex PCR; TCRdb's copy keeps in-frame clones and lacks some. This sample carries about 180,000 clones, 82% of them seen once, and the ten largest clones take 1.5% to 1.7%. The specimen sequenced was PBMCs. The V gene is TRBV19, the J gene TRBJ1-1; no reliable D call. The sequence derives from a middle-aged man in good health and CMV-seronegative. CDR3: CASSRLTDRTEAFF. The CDR3 DNA sequence: TGTGCCAGTAGTAGATTAACAGATAGGACTGAAGCTTTCTTT.